The rows below give T cell receptor beta chains drawn from one sample of a study of blood T cell repertoires in COVID-19. Profiling relied on immunoSEQ multiplex PCR, and the TCRdb table lists in-frame clones only, not all of them. The data contain approximately 110,000 clones, about two thirds of them seen just once; the ten biggest clones take up 0.7% to 1%. The sequencing sample was made of peripheral blood. The receptor source for this set is a human donor with acute or convalescent COVID-19. The donor label of this sample is uncertain. CDR3s include the opening cysteine and the closing phenylalanine or tryptophan. Each record gives: D gene, V gene, clone size, J gene, CDR3 protein, CDR3 DNA. A D gene is named only where the DNA matches it firmly. A row's size may be missing; if present it is once, few, many or a size class.

.	TRBV11-2	many	TRBJ2-2	CASSFLPMNTGELFF	TGTGCCAGCAGCTTCCTGCCTATGAACACCGGGGAGCTGTTTTTT
TRBD1	TRBV10-2	once	TRBJ1-4	CASSVFIGGTNEKLFF	TGCGCCAGCAGTGTTTTTATAGGGGGCACTAATGAAAAACTGTTTTTT
.	TRBV28	once	TRBJ2-5	CASRVGLPPRGTQYF	TGTGCCAGCAGAGTTGGACTGCCGCCTCGGGGGACCCAGTACTTC
TRBD1	TRBV6-5	once	TRBJ1-6	CASRQGANNSPLHF	TGTGCCAGCAGGCAGGGGGCCAATAATTCACCCCTCCACTTT
.	TRBV10-3	.	TRBJ1-1	CAISESGGSEAFF	TGTGCCATCAGTGAGTCAGGGGGTTCTGAAGCTTTCTTT
TRBD1	TRBV27	.	TRBJ1-3	CASRQTGAGNTIYF	TGTGCCAGCAGGCAGACAGGGGCTGGAAACACCATATATTTT
.	TRBV6-5	.	TRBJ1-4	CASSYTGKGEKLFF	TGTGCCAGCAGCTACACAGGGAAAGGGGAAAAACTGTTTTTT
TRBD1	TRBV5-1	.	TRBJ1-1	CASSLGPGQWNTEAFF	TGCGCCAGCAGCTTGGGGCCGGGACAGTGGAACACTGAAGCTTTCTTT
TRBD1	TRBV6-5	.	TRBJ2-3	CASSPPGQGINTQYF	TGTGCCAGCAGCCCACCGGGACAGGGAATAAATACGCAGTATTTT
TRBD1	TRBV6-6	.	TRBJ1-1	CASTPTGGASTEAFF	TGTGCCAGCACCCCGACAGGGGGCGCGAGCACTGAAGCTTTCTTT
.	TRBV29-1	.	TRBJ1-2	CSVGQGGYTF	TGCAGCGTTGGGCAGGGTGGGTACACCTTC
.	TRBV19	few	TRBJ2-6	CASTPRTRGSGANVLTF	TGTGCCAGTACCCCCAGGACCCGCGGGTCTGGGGCCAACGTCCTGACTTTC
TRBD1	TRBV24-1	.	TRBJ1-2	CATSDSRDRPPGYTF	TGTGCCACCAGTGATTCCCGGGACAGGCCGCCGGGCTACACCTTC
TRBD2	TRBV4-1	.	TRBJ2-1	CASSHLAGDYNEQFF	TGCGCCAGCAGCCACCTAGCGGGGGACTACAATGAGCAGTTCTTC
TRBD2	TRBV5-1	.	TRBJ2-3	CASSFSVAGGTDTQYF	TGCGCCAGCAGCTTCTCGGTAGCGGGGGGGACAGATACGCAGTATTTT
TRBD2	TRBV5-8	.	TRBJ2-5	CASSSRRIAGSSPSETQYF	TGTGCCAGCAGTTCCCGCCGGATAGCGGGGAGTTCCCCTTCGGAGACCCAGTACTTC
.	TRBV5-1	few	TRBJ2-7	CASRFQGSYEQYF	TGCGCCAGCAGGTTCCAGGGTTCCTACGAGCAGTACTTC
.	TRBV18	few	TRBJ1-6	CASSPGAGQLSSYNSPLHF	TGTGCCAGCTCACCCGGGGCCGGACAGCTGAGCTCCTATAATTCACCCCTCCACTTT
TRBD1	TRBV5-1	.	TRBJ1-1	CASSLTDRGRTEAFF	TGCGCCAGCAGCCTTACTGACAGGGGAAGAACTGAAGCTTTCTTT
TRBD1	TRBV5-1	many	TRBJ2-5	CASSLEVGGVETQYF	TGCGCCAGCAGCTTGGAGGTAGGGGGCGTGGAGACCCAGTACTTC
.	TRBV11-2	once	TRBJ1-6	CASSVREDSPLHF	TGTGCCAGCAGCGTCCGGGAGGATTCACCCCTCCACTTT
.	TRBV10-3	.	TRBJ1-1	CAIRMDRSNTEAFF	TGTGCCATCAGGATGGACAGATCGAACACTGAAGCTTTCTTT
.	TRBV28	once	TRBJ1-1	CASKEGLRTEAFF	TGTGCCAGCAAGGAGGGTTTAAGAACTGAAGCTTTCTTT
.	TRBV19	.	TRBJ1-3	CASRPRGQLSGNTIYF	TGTGCCAGTAGACCTAGGGGACAACTCTCTGGAAACACCATATATTTT
.	TRBV14	few	TRBJ1-2	CASSQGRGNYGYTF	TGTGCCAGCAGCCAAGGACGGGGGAACTATGGCTACACCTTC
.	TRBV27	few	TRBJ2-5	CASSLRGGRETQYF	TGTGCCAGCAGTTTAAGGGGGGGCCGGGAGACCCAGTACTTC
TRBD1	TRBV6-5	few	TRBJ1-2	CASSPQQGRRGYTF	TGTGCCAGCAGTCCCCAACAGGGGCGGAGGGGCTACACCTTC
TRBD1	TRBV15	.	TRBJ2-1	CATSRGTTGEEQFF	TGTGCCACCAGCAGAGGAACGACAGGGGAAGAGCAGTTCTTC
.	TRBV4-1	.	TRBJ1-1	CASSEGTFEAFF	TGCGCCAGCAGCGAGGGCACATTTGAAGCTTTCTTT
TRBD1	TRBV3-1/TRBV3-2	.	TRBJ2-7	CASSQDRADRSFYEQYF	TGTGCCAGCAGCCAAGATAGGGCGGACAGGTCCTTCTACGAGCAGTACTTC
.	TRBV3-1/TRBV3-2	.	TRBJ1-3	CASSRGRGNTIYF	TGTGCCAGCAGCCGAGGGAGAGGAAACACCATATATTTT
TRBD2	TRBV11-2	.	TRBJ2-1	CASSSSMGLTNNEQFF	TGTGCCAGCAGCTCGTCCATGGGACTAACTAACAATGAGCAGTTCTTC
.	TRBV7-9	.	TRBJ1-1	CASIPLPPGSAFF	TGTGCCAGCATCCCTCTTCCCCCGGGATCAGCTTTCTTT
.	TRBV5-1	many	TRBJ1-1	CASRRGFGNTEAFF	TGCGCCAGCAGGAGGGGGTTTGGGAACACTGAAGCTTTCTTT
TRBD2	TRBV2	.	TRBJ2-5	CASSRGLAETQYF	TGTGCCAGCAGCCGCGGACTAGCAGAGACCCAGTACTTC
.	TRBV21-1	.	TRBJ1-5	CASSKALSQGSQPQHF	TGTGCCAGCAGCAAAGCGCTTTCACAGGGAAGCCAGCCCCAGCATTTT
TRBD1	TRBV30	.	TRBJ1-1	CAWSQGWGTEAFF	TGTGCCTGGTCACAGGGGTGGGGCACTGAAGCTTTCTTT
.	TRBV3-1/TRBV3-2	.	TRBJ2-1	CASNGENRANEQFF	TGTGCCAGCAACGGGGAGAACAGGGCTAATGAGCAGTTCTTC
.	TRBV9	once	TRBJ2-6	CASSVSGGANVLTF	TGTGCCAGCAGCGTATCGGGAGGGGCCAACGTCCTGACTTTC
TRBD2	TRBV11-2	.	TRBJ2-1	CASSTGLAGGFGQFF	TGTGCCAGCAGCACGGGACTAGCGGGGGGGTTTGGGCAGTTCTTC
.	TRBV14	once	TRBJ2-6	CASSQVTDWWTGANVLTF	TGTGCCAGCAGCCAAGTGACCGACTGGTGGACTGGGGCCAACGTCCTGACTTTC
.	TRBV5-1	.	TRBJ2-3	CASSSGTRTDTQYF	TGCGCCAGCAGCTCCGGGACACGCACAGATACGCAGTATTTT
TRBD1	TRBV9	.	TRBJ2-3	CASSVQTGVGTDTQYF	TGTGCCAGCAGCGTTCAGACAGGGGTGGGCACAGATACGCAGTATTTT
.	TRBV28	once	TRBJ1-5	CASSLRRNAYSNQPQHF	TGTGCCAGCAGTTTAAGGCGGAACGCCTATAGCAATCAGCCCCAGCATTTT
TRBD2	TRBV5-1	.	TRBJ2-5	CASRSGGGRETQYF	TGCGCCAGCCGTAGCGGGGGAGGGCGAGAGACCCAGTACTTC
TRBD1	TRBV19	.	TRBJ1-2	CASQLHGDRETRGYTF	TGTGCCAGCCAGCTACATGGGGACAGGGAGACTCGTGGCTACACCTTC
TRBD1	TRBV5-1	.	TRBJ2-7	CASSLDGQVYEQYF	TGCGCCAGCAGCTTGGATGGACAGGTCTACGAGCAGTACTTC
.	TRBV6-5	.	TRBJ1-6	CASRADYNSPLHF	TGTGCCAGCAGGGCAGACTATAATTCACCCCTCCACTTT
.	TRBV21-1	many	TRBJ2-3	CASSHPQRGEKGDTQYF	TGTGCCAGCAGCCATCCCCAGCGGGGGGAAAAGGGAGATACGCAGTATTTT